This T cell receptor (beta chain) comes out of a study of glioma-infiltrating T cells. Study-wide results and limits: Very few CDR3 sequences were shared between tissue and blood. Gliomas, especially low-grade, showed above-expected tissue-blood divergence; non-neoplastic patients showed below.

The CDR3 contains 13 residues. Germline V CDR1 and CDR2: SQVTM, ANQGSEA. The trim removed 7 bases at V and 7 bases at J, leaving 8 bases unmatched. TCR alpha and beta CDR3 regions were amplified from RNA using iRepertoire nested multiplex PCR. Via MiXCR, TCRdb re-called the multiplex PCR reads, giving one row per CDR3 protein. The sample yields roughly 120,000 distinct CDR3 sequences, around 23% seen once. A word on this clonotype: Antigen specificity is unknown.

This clonotype originated in a human donor with low-grade glioma or glioblastoma, undergoing nonglioma brain surgery, or in good health (not recorded which). The rearrangement links TRBV29-1 to TRBJ2-1, with 9 positions matching TRBD1. Sequencing input: glioma tissue, nonneoplastic brain tissue, or PBMCs (not recorded which). CDR3 nucleotides: TGCAGCGGAACAGGGGGCGATTTTAATGAGCAGTTCTTC. This translates into CSGTGGDFNEQFF.